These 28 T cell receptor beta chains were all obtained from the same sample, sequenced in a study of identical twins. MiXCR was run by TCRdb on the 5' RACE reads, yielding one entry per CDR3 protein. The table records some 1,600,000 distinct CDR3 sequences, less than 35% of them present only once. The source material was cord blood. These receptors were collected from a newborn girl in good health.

The CDR3 DNA reads as TGTGCCAGCAGCTTAGAAGGGGCGCGTTCGGGTAAACTGTTTTTT. It encodes CASSLEGARSGKLFF. The rearrangement joins TRBV7-2 to TRBJ1-4; D perhaps matches TRBD1 (5 bases). With 1 base removed from V and 11 bases from J, the gap between germline ends came to 17 bases. The CDR3 extends over 15 amino acids. Germline CDR1 reads SGHTA; CDR2 reads FQGNSA.

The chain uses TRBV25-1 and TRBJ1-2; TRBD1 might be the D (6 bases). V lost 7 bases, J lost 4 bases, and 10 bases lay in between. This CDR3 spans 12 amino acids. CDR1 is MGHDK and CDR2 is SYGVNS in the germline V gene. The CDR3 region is CASKGGGYGYTF. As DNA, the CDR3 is TGTGCCAGCAAAGGGGGAGGCTATGGCTACACCTTC.

This chain's CDR3 is CSPAGRWTEAFF. The CDR3 DNA follows: TGCAGCCCTGCAGGGAGATGGACTGAAGCTTTCTTT. The V call is TRBV20-1, the J call TRBJ1-1; D perhaps matches TRBD1 (5 bases). CDR1 is DFQATT, CDR2 SNEGSKA, per germline (reference sequence). The CDR3 has 12 residues.

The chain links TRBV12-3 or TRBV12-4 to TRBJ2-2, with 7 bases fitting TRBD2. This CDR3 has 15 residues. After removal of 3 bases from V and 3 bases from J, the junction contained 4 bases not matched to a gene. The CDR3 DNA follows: TGTGCCAGCAGTTTTAGCGGGCCCGACACCGGGGAGCTGTTTTTT. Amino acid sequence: CASSFSGPDTGELFF.

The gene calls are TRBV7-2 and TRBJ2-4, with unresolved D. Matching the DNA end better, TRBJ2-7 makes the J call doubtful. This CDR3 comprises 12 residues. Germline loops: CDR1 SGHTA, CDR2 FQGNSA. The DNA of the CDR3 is TGTGCCAGCAGCTTAGAAGTTTTCGAGCAGTACTTC. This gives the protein CASSLEVFEQYF.

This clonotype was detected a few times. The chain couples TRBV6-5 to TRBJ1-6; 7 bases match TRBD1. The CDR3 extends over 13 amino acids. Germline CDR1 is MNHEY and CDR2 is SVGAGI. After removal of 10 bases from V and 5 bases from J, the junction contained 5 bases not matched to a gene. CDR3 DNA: TGTGCCACATGGGACAGCCATAATTCACCCCTCCACTTT. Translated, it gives CATWDSHNSPLHF.

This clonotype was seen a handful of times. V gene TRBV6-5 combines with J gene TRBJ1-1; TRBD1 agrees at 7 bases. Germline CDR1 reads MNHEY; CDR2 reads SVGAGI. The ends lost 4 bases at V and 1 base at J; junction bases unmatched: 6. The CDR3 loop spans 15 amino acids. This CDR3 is CASSWTGGGNTEAFF. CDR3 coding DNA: TGTGCCAGCAGTTGGACAGGAGGGGGGAACACTGAAGCTTTCTTT.

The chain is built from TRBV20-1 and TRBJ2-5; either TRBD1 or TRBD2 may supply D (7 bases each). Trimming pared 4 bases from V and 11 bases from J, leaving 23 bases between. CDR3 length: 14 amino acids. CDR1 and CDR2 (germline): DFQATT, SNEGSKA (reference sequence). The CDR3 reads CSATGTTSPRGQYF. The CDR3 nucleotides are TGCAGTGCTACTGGGACTACTTCCCCCAGGGGGCAGTACTTC.

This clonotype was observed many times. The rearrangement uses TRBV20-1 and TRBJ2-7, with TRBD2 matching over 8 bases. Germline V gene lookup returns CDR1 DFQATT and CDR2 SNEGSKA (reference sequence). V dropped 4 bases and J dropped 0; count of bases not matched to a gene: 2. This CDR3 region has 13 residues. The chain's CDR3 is CSATGTSSYEQYF. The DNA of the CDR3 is TGCAGTGCTACCGGGACTAGCTCCTACGAGCAGTACTTC.

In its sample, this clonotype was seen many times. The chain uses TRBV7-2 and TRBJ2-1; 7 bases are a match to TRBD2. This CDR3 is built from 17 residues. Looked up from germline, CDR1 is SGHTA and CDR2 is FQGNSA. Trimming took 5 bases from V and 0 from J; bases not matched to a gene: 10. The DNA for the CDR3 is TGTGCCAGCAGCCTGAGACTAGCCCTAAGCTCCTACAATGAGCAGTTCTTC. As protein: CASSLRLALSSYNEQFF.

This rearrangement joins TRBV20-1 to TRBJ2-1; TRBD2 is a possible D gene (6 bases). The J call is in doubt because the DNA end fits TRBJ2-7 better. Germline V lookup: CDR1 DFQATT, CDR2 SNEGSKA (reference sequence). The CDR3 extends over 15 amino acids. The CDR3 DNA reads TGCAGTGCTAGAGCTAGCGCGAGCTCCTACAATGAGCAGTACTTC. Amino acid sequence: CSARASASSYNEQYF.

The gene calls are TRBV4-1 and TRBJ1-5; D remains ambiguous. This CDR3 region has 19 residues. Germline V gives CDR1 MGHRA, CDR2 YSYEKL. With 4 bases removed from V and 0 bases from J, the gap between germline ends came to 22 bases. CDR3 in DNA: TGCGCCAGCAGCCCGTTTGCCGGAGGTTGGCCCTATAGCAATCAGCCCCAGCATTTT. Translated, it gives CASSPFAGGWPYSNQPQHF.

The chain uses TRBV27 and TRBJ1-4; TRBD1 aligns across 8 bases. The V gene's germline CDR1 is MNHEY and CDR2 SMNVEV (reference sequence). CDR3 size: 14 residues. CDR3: CVGRGRGNGEKLFF. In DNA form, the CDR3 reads TGTGTGGGCAGGGGGCGAGGGAATGGTGAAAAACTGTTTTTT.

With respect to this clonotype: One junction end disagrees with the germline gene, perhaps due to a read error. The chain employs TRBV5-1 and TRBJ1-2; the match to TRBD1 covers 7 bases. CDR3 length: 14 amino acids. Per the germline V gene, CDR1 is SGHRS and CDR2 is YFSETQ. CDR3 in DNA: TGCGCTAGCAGCCAGGGGACAGACTACTATGGCTACACCTTC. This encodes CASSQGTDYYGYTF.

CDR3 bases: TGTGCCAGCAGCGCGGCCGGGACTTTCTCCTATAATTCACCCCTCCACTTT. Amino acids: CASSAAGTFSYNSPLHF. The chain has TRBV9 and TRBJ1-6; D might be TRBD1 (5 bases). Trimming cost V 3 bases and J 0 bases, with 13 bases left between them. Per the germline V gene, CDR1 is SGDLS and CDR2 is YYNGEE. This CDR3 has 17 amino acids.

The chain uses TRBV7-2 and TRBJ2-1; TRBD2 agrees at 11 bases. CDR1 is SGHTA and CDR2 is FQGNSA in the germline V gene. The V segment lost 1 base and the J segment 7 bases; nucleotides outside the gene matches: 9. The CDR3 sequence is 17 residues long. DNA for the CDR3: TGTGCCAGCAGCTTAGACGGGACTAGCGGCCAATGGAATGAGCAGTTCTTC. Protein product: CASSLDGTSGQWNEQFF.

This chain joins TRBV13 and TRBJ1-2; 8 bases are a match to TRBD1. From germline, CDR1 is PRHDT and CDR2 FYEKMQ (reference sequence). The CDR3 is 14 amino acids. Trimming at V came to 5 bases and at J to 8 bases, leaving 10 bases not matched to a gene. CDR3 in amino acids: CASSLRDRFQGYTF. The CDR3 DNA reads TGTGCCAGCAGCCTCCGGGACAGGTTTCAAGGCTACACCTTC.

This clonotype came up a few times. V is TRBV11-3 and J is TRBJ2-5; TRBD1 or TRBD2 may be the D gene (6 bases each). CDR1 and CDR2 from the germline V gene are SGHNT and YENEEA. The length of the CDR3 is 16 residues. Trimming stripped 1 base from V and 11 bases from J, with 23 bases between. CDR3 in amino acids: CASSLGYLGGGNEQYF. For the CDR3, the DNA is TGTGCCAGCAGCTTAGGGTATCTCGGGGGCGGGAATGAGCAGTACTTC. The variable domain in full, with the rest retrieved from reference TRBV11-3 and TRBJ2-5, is EAGVVQSPRYKIIEKKQPVAFWCNPISGHNTLYWYLQNLGQGPELLIRYENEEAVDDSQLPKDRFSAERLKGVDSTLKIQPAELGDSAVYLCASSLGYLGGGNEQYFGPGTRLLVL.

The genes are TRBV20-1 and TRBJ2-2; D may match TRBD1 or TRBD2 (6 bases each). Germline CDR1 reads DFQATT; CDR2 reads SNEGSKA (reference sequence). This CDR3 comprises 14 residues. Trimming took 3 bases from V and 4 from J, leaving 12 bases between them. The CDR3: CSASPGGGTGELFF. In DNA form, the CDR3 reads TGCAGTGCTAGCCCCGGGGGCGGCACCGGGGAGCTGTTTTTT.

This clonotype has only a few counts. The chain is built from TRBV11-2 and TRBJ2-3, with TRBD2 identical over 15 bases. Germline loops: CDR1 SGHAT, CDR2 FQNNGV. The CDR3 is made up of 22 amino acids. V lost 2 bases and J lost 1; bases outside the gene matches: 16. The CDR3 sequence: CASSLRTSGGALGIVGTDTQYF. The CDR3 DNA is TGTGCCAGCAGCTTAAGGACTAGCGGGGGGGCCTTGGGGATTGTAGGCACAGATACGCAGTATTTT.

The CDR3 nucleotides read TGCGCCAGCAGCTTGCTCCCCAGGGGGAATGAGCAGTTCTTC. This gives the protein CASSLLPRGNEQFF. This chain connects TRBV5-1 to TRBJ2-1; the match to TRBD1 covers 7 bases. Germline V gene sequence: CDR1 SGHRS, CDR2 YFSETQ. The CDR3 has 14 residues. Trimming at V came to 1 base and at J to 7 bases, leaving 5 bases not matched to a gene. The full variable domain, rest sourced from reference TRBV5-1 and TRBJ2-1, is KAGVTQTPRYLIKTRGQQVTLSCSPISGHRSVSWYQQTPGQGLQFLFEYFSETQRNKGNFPGRFSGRQFSNSRSEMNVSTLELGDSALYLCASSLLPRGNEQFFGPGTRLTVL.

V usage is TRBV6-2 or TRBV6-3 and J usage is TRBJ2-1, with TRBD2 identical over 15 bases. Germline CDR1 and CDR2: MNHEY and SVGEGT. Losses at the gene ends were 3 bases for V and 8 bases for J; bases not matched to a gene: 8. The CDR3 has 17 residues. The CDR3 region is CASSYRGLAGGTDEQFF. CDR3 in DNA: TGTGCCAGCAGTTATCGAGGACTAGCGGGAGGGACCGATGAGCAGTTCTTC.

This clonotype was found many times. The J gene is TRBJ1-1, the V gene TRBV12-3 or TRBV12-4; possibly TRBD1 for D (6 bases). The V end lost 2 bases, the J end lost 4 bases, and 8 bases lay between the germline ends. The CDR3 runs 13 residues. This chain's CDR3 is CASSLQGPTEAFF. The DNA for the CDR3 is TGTGCCAGCAGTTTACAGGGGCCCACTGAAGCTTTCTTT.

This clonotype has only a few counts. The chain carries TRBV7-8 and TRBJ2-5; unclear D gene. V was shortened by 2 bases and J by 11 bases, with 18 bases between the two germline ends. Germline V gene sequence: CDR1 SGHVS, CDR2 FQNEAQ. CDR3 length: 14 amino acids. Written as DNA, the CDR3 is TGTGCCAGCAGCTTACTAGGCGAACGGATTGAGCAGTACTTC. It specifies CASSLLGERIEQYF.

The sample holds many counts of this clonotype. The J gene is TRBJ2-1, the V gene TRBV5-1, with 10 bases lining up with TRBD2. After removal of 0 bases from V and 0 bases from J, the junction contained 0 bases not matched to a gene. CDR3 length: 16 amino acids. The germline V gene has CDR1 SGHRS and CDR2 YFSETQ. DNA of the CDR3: TGCGCCAGCAGCTTGGCTAGCGGGAGCTCCTACAATGAGCAGTTCTTC. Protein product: CASSLASGSSYNEQFF.

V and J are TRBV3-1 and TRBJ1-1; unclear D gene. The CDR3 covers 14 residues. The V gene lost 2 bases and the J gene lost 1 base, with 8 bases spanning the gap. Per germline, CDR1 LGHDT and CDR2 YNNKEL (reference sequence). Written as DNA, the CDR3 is TGTGCCAGCAGCCAAAAAGGCTCGAACACTGAAGCTTTCTTT. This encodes CASSQKGSNTEAFF.

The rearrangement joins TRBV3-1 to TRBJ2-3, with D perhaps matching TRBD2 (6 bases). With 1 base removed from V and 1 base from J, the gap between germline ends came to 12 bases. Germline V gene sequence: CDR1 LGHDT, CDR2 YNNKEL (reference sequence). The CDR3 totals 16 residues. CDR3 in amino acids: CASSQVLASGTDTQYF. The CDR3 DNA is TGTGCCAGCAGCCAAGTTTTGGCTAGCGGCACAGATACGCAGTATTTT.

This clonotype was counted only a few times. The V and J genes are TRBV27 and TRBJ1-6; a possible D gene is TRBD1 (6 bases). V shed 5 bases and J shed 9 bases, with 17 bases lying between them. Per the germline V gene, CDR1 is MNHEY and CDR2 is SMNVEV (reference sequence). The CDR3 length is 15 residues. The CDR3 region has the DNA TGTGCCAGCAGTCCATTGGACAGCTTCGCTTCACCCCTCCACTTT. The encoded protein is CASSPLDSFASPLHF.